The 4 T cell receptor beta chains in this list originate from one sample, sequenced in a study of blood T cell repertoires in COVID-19. The data were produced by immunoSEQ multiplex PCR, yet TCRdb's version contains in-frame clones alone and is incomplete. The repertoire holds 80,000 to 100,000 clones, with 75% to 90% as singletons. The sequenced material came from peripheral blood. The receptors here all came from a woman in her seventies with acute or convalescent COVID-19.

The V gene is TRBV28, the J gene TRBJ2-5; 9 bases match TRBD2. CDR1 MDHEN and CDR2 SYDVKM come from the germline V gene. The V gene end was trimmed by 2 bases and the J gene end by 7 bases; junction bases not matched to a gene: 11. This CDR3 spans 16 amino acids. CDR3 DNA: TGTGCCAGCAGTTTACGGACCCCTAGCGGGACGGGGACCCAGTACTTC. Translation: CASSLRTPSGTGTQYF.

This clone came up once. The chain uses TRBV30 and TRBJ1-4; no firm D call. Trimming pared 2 bases from V and 0 bases from J, leaving 10 bases between. Germline V gives CDR1 GTSNPN, CDR2 SVGIG (reference sequence). The CDR3 totals 15 residues. The CDR3 is CAWSKRGATNEKLFF. The CDR3 DNA sequence: TGTGCCTGGAGTAAGAGAGGAGCAACTAATGAAAAACTGTTTTTT.

The chain couples TRBV5-6 to TRBJ1-2; D is perhaps TRBD1 (5 bases). There are 17 residues in the CDR3. Germline CDR1 SGHDT, CDR2 YYEEEE. V gave up 4 bases and J gave up 0 bases, with 19 bases separating them. DNA for the CDR3: TGTGCCAGCAGCCCCGAGGGAGGGGCGATTCCTAACTATGGCTACACCTTC. It is translated as CASSPEGGAIPNYGYTF. The full variable domain, its missing parts supplied by reference TRBV5-6 and TRBJ1-2, is DAGVTQSPTHLIKTRGQQVTLRCSPKSGHDTVSWYQQALGQGPQFIFQYYEEEERQRGNFPDRFSGHQFPNYSSELNVNALLLGDSALYLCASSPEGGAIPNYGYTFGSGTRLTVV.

V gene TRBV28 combines with J gene TRBJ1-1; TRBD1 matches at 9 bases. Germline loops: CDR1 MDHEN, CDR2 SYDVKM. This CDR3 comprises 17 residues. With V trimmed by 6 bases and J by 0 bases, 11 bases remained unmatched. CDR3 region: CASRPPARDRVNTEAFF. The CDR3, as DNA: TGTGCCAGCAGACCCCCAGCGAGGGACAGGGTGAACACTGAAGCTTTCTTT.